This is a list of T cell receptor beta chains from one sample in a study of blood T cell repertoires in COVID-19. The protocol was immunoSEQ multiplex PCR, while the TCRdb copy is restricted to in-frame clones and leaves out a portion. The profile shows about 59,000 clones, 91% of them singletons. The sample consisted of peripheral blood. The receptors derive from a human donor in a cohort sampled during active COVID-19. Each CDR3 is given with its conserved first and last residue. The D gene is left open where the match is weak. A row's size may be missing; if present it is once, few, many or a size class.

>TRBJ1-5|TRBV4-2|NA|NA
TGTGCCAGCAGCCAAGCTGACGGGGGGCCGAATCAGCCCCAGCATTTT
CASSQADGGPNQPQHF
>TRBJ1-6|TRBV2|NA|NA
TGTGCCAGCAGTGAAGTAGGAGATAATTCACCCCTCCACTTT
CASSEVGDNSPLHF
>TRBJ2-1|TRBV7-2|NA|TRBD2
TGTGCCAGCAGCTTAGCTCCAGCGGGAGGGCCCCGGAATGAGCAGTTCTTC
CASSLAPAGGPRNEQFF
>TRBJ1-1|TRBV5-1|NA|NA
TGCGCCAGCAGCAATCAGGGAGGCGGCACTGAAGCTTTCTTT
CASSNQGGGTEAFF
>TRBJ1-5|TRBV19|NA|NA
TGTGCCAGTAGTATCCGGGAGGGTCAGCCCCAGCATTTT
CASSIREGQPQHF
>TRBJ2-3|TRBV27|NA|NA
TGTGCCAGCAGTTTAGCAGGGCCCACAGATACGCAGTATTTT
CASSLAGPTDTQYF
>TRBJ2-7|TRBV9|NA|TRBD2
TGTGCCAGCAGCGGCGGACTAGCGGGGCTCGAGCAGTACTTC
CASSGGLAGLEQYF
>TRBJ2-5|TRBV28|once|TRBD2
TGTGCCATTAGCCCGGGGGGGGAGGGAGAGACCCAGTACTTC
CAISPGGEGETQYF
>TRBJ1-1|TRBV5-1|NA|TRBD1
TGCGCCAGCAGCTTGATGACAGGGAATTGGGACACTGAAGCTTTCTTT
CASSLMTGNWDTEAFF
>TRBJ2-2|TRBV28|once|TRBD2
TGTGCCAGCAGTCTTCTAGCGGGAGCCGGGGAGCTGTTTTTT
CASSLLAGAGELFF
>TRBJ2-7|TRBV5-1|NA|NA
TGCGCCAGCAGCTCCTCCAGGGGAATCGGATCCTACGAGCAGTACTTC
CASSSSRGIGSYEQYF
>TRBJ2-1|TRBV19|NA|TRBD2
TGTGCCAGTACCGATAGGGCGGGGGGAAGCTACAATGAGCAGTTCTTC
CASTDRAGGSYNEQFF
>TRBJ1-4|TRBV30|NA|NA
TGTGCCCGAGCAACCCAGGGTTTTTCTGAAAAACTGTTTTTT
CARATQGFSEKLFF
>TRBJ2-7|TRBV5-1|NA|NA
TGCGCCAGCAGCTTTGGGGGGACCTACGAGCAGTACTTC
CASSFGGTYEQYF
>TRBJ1-2|TRBV5-1|once|TRBD1
TGCGCCAGCAGCTTCGAGGGGGCGAGAGGGTATGGCTACACCTTC
CASSFEGARGYGYTF
>TRBJ2-3|TRBV4-1|NA|TRBD2
TGCGCCAGCAGCCAAGACCGAGCGGGGGGGCGTGATACGCAGTATTTT
CASSQDRAGGRDTQYF
>TRBJ1-2|TRBV11-3|NA|TRBD1
TGTGCCAGCAGCCACCCGACAGGGGGGTTTACGGGCGGCTACACCTTC
CASSHPTGGFTGGYTF
>TRBJ1-2|TRBV19|few|TRBD1
TGTGCCAGTAGTCCCGGGACAGGGTTTGGCTACACCTTC
CASSPGTGFGYTF
>TRBJ1-1|TRBV18|NA|TRBD1
TGTGCCAGCTCATCAGGGGGCACTGAAGCTTTCTTT
CASSSGGTEAFF
>TRBJ2-1|TRBV10-2|NA|NA
TGCGCCAGCAGTGGGACTGGCTACAATGAGCAGTTCTTC
CASSGTGYNEQFF
>TRBJ2-7|TRBV3-1/TRBV3-2|few|TRBD2
TGTGCCAGCTCCCCTAGCGGGAATTACGAGCAGTACTTC
CASSPSGNYEQYF
>TRBJ2-7|TRBV7-9|NA|NA
TGTGCCAGCAGCTTAGATAGCGGAAACGGCTACGAGCAGTACTTC
CASSLDSGNGYEQYF
>TRBJ2-7|TRBV5-4|NA|NA
TGTGCCAGCAGCTTGGTGGGTAGCGGTACCTACGAGCAGTACTTC
CASSLVGSGTYEQYF
>TRBJ2-3|TRBV9|NA|TRBD2
TGTGCCAGCAGCTTCCGGACTAGCGGGGTAGGAGATACGCAGTATTTT
CASSFRTSGVGDTQYF
>TRBJ2-5|TRBV2|medium-sized|NA
TGTGCCAGCATTACGGCGGTAGTCCCCCAAGAGACCCAGTACTTC
CASITAVVPQETQYF
>TRBJ1-2|TRBV12-5|NA|NA
TGTGCTAGTGGTTACACAGGGTACTATGGCTACACCTTC
CASGYTGYYGYTF
>TRBJ1-6|TRBV10-3|NA|TRBD1
TGTGCCATCAGGGCCGGGACAGGGCGTTCACCCCTCCACTTT
CAIRAGTGRSPLHF
>TRBJ2-5|TRBV15|once|NA
TGTGCCACCAGCAGAGAGTTAGGGGCCCACCAAGAGACCCAGTACTTC
CATSRELGAHQETQYF
>TRBJ2-5|TRBV5-1|NA|TRBD1
TGCGCCAGCAGCTTGGAAGTAGGGACAGGCCGGTACCAAGAGACCCAGTACTTC
CASSLEVGTGRYQETQYF
>TRBJ2-5|TRBV5-5|NA|NA
TGTGCCAGCAGCTTCTCTTCCACACAGGGTATGAAGACCCAGTACTTC
CASSFSSTQGMKTQYF
>TRBJ2-5|TRBV10-3|NA|TRBD2
TGTGCCATCAGTGAAGACCCGGGACTAGCGGGATACCAAGAGACCCAGTACTTC
CAISEDPGLAGYQETQYF
>TRBJ2-3|TRBV11-3|few|TRBD2
TGTGCCAGCAGCTTAGCGGGAGGGGGCACAGATACGCAGTATTTT
CASSLAGGGTDTQYF
>TRBJ2-7|TRBV11-2|NA|TRBD1
TGTGCCAGCAGCCGACAGGGGGATATATCCTACGAGCAGTACTTC
CASSRQGDISYEQYF
>TRBJ2-7|TRBV23-1|NA|TRBD1
TGCGCCCACGTATTTTACAGGGGGCTCCTTTACGAGCAGTACTTC
CAHVFYRGLLYEQYF
>TRBJ2-3|TRBV10-1|NA|NA
TGCGCCAGCAGTAGTTGGGGGCCTGCGGATACGCAGTATTTT
CASSSWGPADTQYF
>TRBJ2-3|TRBV7-9|NA|TRBD1
TGTGCCAGCAGCCGACAGGGGTATGGCACAGATACGCAGTATTTT
CASSRQGYGTDTQYF
>TRBJ1-5|TRBV28|once|NA
TGTGCCAGCAGCCAGATATCAGGGGATCAGCCCCAGCATTTT
CASSQISGDQPQHF
>TRBJ1-2|TRBV27|NA|NA
TGTGCCAGCAGTATACTCAACAAACCCCGACAGGCGGCCTATGGCTACACCTTC
CASSILNKPRQAAYGYTF
>TRBJ2-7|TRBV5-1|NA|TRBD1
TGCGCCAGCAGCTATTTCGGCAGGGGGCGCACCTACGAGCAGTACTTC
CASSYFGRGRTYEQYF
>TRBJ2-7|TRBV13|NA|TRBD2
TGTGCCAGCAGCTTGATTACTTCCGGGACTACCGCTTACGAGCAGTACTTC
CASSLITSGTTAYEQYF
>TRBJ1-2|TRBV7-9|NA|NA
TGTGCCAGCAGCTTAGAAGACTCCTTCATTAACTATGGCTACACCTTC
CASSLEDSFINYGYTF
>TRBJ2-7|TRBV11-3|NA|NA
TGTGCCAGCAGCTTGGGGGCCTCTTCTCGTCAGCAGTACTTC
CASSLGASSRQQYF
>TRBJ1-1|TRBV21-1|NA|NA
TGTGCCAGCTCACAGGGTCGAGCTTTCTTT
CASSQGRAFF
>TRBJ2-2|TRBV19|NA|NA
TGTGCCAGTAGCGTGCGGAACACCGGGGAGCTGTTTTTT
CASSVRNTGELFF
>TRBJ2-1|TRBV3-1/TRBV3-2|NA|TRBD2
TGTGCCAGCAGCCATCGGACTAGCGGGGACTACAATGAGCAGTTCTTC
CASSHRTSGDYNEQFF
>TRBJ2-5|TRBV6-2/TRBV6-3|once|NA
TGTGCCAGCAGTTTTCGGGTCTTAGAGACCCAGTACTTC
CASSFRVLETQYF
>TRBJ1-6|TRBV6-5|NA|NA
TGTGCCATCCGCGGCGGGGGCTCCTATAATTCACCCCTCCACTTT
CAIRGGGSYNSPLHF
>TRBJ1-3|TRBV7-9|NA|TRBD1
TGTGCCAGCAGCGATGGGACAGTCTCTGGAAACACCATATATTTT
CASSDGTVSGNTIYF
>TRBJ2-7|TRBV7-2|NA|NA
TGTGCCAGCAGCTTAGGGAGGAACTGGGAGCAGTACTTC
CASSLGRNWEQYF
>TRBJ2-7|TRBV7-9|once|TRBD1
TGTGCCAGCAGCGGGGACAGGGGTCCCTACGAGCAGTACTTC
CASSGDRGPYEQYF
>TRBJ2-5|TRBV19|NA|NA
TGTGCCAGTAGTGCCGGGACCCTCGGGACTGAAGAGACCCAGTACTTC
CASSAGTLGTEETQYF
>TRBJ2-1|TRBV28|NA|NA
TGTGCCAGCAGTCCCTACCATCCCAACAATGAGCAGTTCTTC
CASSPYHPNNEQFF
>TRBJ1-1|TRBV29-1|NA|NA
TGCAGCGTTGTTTCCGACATTGAAGCTTTCTTT
CSVVSDIEAFF
>TRBJ2-3|TRBV6-5|once|NA
TGTGCCAGCAGTTCGGGACTCGCCACAGATACGCAGTATTTT
CASSSGLATDTQYF